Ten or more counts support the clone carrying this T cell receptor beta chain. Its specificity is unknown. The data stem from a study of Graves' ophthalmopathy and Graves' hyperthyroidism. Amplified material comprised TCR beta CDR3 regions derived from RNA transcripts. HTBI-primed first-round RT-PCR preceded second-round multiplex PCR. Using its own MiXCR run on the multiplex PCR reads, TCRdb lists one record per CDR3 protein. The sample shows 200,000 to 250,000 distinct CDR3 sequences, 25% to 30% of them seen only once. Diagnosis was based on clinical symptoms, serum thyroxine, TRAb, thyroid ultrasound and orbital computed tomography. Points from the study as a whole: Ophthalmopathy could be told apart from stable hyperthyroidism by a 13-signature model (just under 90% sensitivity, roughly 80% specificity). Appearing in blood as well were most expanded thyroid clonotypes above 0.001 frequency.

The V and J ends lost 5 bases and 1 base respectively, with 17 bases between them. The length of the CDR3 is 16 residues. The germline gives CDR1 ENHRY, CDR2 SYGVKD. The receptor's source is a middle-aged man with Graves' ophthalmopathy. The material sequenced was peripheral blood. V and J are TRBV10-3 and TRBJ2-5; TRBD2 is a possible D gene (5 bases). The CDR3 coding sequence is TGTGCCATCAGTACCCCCTTTGGAGCGGTCCAAGAGACCCAGTACTTC. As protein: CAISTPFGAVQETQYF.